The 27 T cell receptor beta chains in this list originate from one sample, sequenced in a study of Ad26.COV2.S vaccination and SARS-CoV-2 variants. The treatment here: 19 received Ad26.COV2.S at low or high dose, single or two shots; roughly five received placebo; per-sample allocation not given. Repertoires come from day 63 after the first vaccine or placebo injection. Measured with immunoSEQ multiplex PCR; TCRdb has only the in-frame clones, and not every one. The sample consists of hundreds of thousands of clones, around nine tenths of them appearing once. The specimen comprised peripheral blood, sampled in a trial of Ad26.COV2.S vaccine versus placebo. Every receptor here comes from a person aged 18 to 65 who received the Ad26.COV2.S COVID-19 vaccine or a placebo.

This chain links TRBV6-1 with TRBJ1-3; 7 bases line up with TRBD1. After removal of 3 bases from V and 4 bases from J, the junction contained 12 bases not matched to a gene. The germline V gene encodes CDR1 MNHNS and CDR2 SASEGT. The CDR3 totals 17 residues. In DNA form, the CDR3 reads TGTGCCAGCAGTGAGTCCCGGACAGGATCGGCCGGAAACACCATATATTTT. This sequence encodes CASSESRTGSAGNTIYF.

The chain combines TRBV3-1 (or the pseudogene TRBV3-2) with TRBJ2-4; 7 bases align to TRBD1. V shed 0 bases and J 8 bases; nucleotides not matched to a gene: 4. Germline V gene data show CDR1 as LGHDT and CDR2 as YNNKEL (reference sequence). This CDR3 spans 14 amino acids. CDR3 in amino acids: CASSQEGTAHIQYF. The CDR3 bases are TGTGCCAGCAGCCAAGAAGGGACAGCACACATTCAGTACTTC.

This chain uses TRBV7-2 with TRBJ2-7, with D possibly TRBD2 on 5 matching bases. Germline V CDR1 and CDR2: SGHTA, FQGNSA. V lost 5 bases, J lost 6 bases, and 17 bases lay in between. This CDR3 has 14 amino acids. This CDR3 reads CASSLRRGSGEQYF. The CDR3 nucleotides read TGTGCCAGCAGCCTCCGAAGAGGGTCGGGCGAGCAGTACTTC.

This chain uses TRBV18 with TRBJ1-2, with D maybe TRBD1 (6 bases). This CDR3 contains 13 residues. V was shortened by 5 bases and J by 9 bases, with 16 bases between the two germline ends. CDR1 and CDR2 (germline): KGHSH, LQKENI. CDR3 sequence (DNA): TGTGCCAGCTCAGACAGGATCACCCCCCGCTACACCTTC. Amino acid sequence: CASSDRITPRYTF.

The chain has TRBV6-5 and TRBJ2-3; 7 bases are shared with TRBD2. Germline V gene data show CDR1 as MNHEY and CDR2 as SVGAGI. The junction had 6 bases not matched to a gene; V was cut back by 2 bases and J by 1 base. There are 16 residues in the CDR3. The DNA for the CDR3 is TGTGCCAGCAGTTACGTGGCGGGAGACGGCACAGATACGCAGTATTTT. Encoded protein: CASSYVAGDGTDTQYF.

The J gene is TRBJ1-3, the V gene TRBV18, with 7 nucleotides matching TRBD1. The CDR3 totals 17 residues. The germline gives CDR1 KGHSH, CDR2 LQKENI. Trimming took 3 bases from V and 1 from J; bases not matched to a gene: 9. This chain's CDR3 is CASSPMTGWGSGNTIYF. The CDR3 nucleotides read TGTGCCAGCTCACCGATGACAGGGTGGGGATCTGGAAACACCATATATTTT.

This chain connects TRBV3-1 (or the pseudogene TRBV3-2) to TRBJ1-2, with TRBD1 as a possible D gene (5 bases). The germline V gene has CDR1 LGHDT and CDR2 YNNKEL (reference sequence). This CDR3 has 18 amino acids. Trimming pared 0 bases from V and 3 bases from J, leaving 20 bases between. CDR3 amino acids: CASSQDILGREGDYGYTF. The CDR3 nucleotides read TGTGCCAGCAGCCAAGATATTCTAGGCAGGGAAGGCGACTATGGCTACACCTTC.

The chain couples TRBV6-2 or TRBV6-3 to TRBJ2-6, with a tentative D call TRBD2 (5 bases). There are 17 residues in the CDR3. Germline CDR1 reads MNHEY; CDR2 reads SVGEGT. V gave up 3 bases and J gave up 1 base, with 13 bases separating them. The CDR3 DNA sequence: TGTGCCAGCAGTTATCAGCTAGCTACATCTGGGGCCAACGTCCTGACTTTC. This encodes CASSYQLATSGANVLTF.

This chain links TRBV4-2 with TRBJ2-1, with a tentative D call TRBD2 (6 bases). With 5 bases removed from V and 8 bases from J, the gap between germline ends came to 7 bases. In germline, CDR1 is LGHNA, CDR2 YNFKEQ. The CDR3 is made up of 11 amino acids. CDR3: CASSTGDEQFF. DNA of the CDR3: TGTGCCAGCAGCACGGGGGATGAGCAGTTCTTC.

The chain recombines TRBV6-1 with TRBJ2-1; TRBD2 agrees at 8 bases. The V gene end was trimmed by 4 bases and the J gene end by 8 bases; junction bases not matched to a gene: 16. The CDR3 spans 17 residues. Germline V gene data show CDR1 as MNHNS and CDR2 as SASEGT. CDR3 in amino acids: CASSAWSGRETGHEQFF. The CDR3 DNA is TGTGCCAGCAGTGCGTGGAGCGGGAGAGAAACGGGACATGAGCAGTTCTTC.

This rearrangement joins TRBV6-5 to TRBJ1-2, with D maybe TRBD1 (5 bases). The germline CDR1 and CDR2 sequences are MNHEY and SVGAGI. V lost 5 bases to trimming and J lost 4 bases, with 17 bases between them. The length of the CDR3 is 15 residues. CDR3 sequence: CASSNTGGLSYGYTF. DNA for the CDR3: TGTGCCAGCAGTAACACCGGGGGGTTAAGCTATGGCTACACCTTC.

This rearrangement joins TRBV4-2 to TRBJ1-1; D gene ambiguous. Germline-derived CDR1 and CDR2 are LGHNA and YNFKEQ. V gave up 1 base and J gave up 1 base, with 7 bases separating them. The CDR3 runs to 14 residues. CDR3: CASSQATGNTEAFF. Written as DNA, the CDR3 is TGTGCCAGCAGCCAAGCTACGGGGAACACTGAAGCTTTCTTT.

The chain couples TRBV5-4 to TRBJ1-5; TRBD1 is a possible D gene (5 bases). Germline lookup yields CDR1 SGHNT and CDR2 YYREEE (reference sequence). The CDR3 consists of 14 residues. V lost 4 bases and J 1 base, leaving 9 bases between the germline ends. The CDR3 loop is CASSVQGSNQPQHF. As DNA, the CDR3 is TGTGCCAGCAGCGTTCAGGGCAGCAATCAGCCCCAGCATTTT.

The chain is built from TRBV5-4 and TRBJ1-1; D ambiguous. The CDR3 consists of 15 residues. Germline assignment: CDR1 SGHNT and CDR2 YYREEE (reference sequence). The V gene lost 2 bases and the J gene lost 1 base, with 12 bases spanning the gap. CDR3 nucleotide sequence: TGTGCCAGCAGCTTACCGACCCTGGGGAACACTGAAGCTTTCTTT. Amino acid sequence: CASSLPTLGNTEAFF.

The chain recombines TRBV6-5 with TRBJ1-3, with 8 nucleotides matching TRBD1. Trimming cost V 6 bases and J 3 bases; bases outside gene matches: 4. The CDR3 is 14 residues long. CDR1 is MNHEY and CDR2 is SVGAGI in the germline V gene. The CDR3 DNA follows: TGTGCCAGCAGGGACAGGGACTTTGGAAACACCATATATTTT. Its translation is CASRDRDFGNTIYF.

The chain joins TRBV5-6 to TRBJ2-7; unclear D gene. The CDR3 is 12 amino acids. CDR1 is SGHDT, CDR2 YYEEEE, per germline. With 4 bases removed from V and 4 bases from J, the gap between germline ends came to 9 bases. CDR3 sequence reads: CASSRSPYEQYF. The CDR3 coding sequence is TGTGCCAGCAGCCGATCCCCGTACGAGCAGTACTTC.

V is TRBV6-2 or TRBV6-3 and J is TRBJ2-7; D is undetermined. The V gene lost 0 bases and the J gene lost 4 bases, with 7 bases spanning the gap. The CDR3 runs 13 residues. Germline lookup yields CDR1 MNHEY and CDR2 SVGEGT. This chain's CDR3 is CASSYSRAYEQYF. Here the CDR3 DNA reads TGTGCCAGCAGTTACTCCCGGGCGTACGAGCAGTACTTC.

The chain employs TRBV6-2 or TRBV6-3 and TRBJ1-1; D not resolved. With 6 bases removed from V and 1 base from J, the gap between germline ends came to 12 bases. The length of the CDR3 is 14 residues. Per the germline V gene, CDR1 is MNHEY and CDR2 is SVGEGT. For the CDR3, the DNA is TGTGCCAGCAGCCCCGGGTACACGAACACTGAAGCTTTCTTT. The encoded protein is CASSPGYTNTEAFF.

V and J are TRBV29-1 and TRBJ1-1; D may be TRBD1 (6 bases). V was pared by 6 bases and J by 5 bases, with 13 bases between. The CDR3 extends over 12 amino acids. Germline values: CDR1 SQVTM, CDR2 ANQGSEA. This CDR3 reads CSVGDKGTEAFF. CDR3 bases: TGCAGCGTGGGGGACAAGGGGACTGAAGCTTTCTTT. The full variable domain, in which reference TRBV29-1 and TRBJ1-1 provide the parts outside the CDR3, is SAVISQKPSRDICQRGTSLTIQCQVDSQVTMMFWYRQQPGQSLTLIATANQGSEATYESGFVIDKFPISRPNLTFSTLTVSNMSPEDSSIYLCSVGDKGTEAFFGQGTRLTVV.

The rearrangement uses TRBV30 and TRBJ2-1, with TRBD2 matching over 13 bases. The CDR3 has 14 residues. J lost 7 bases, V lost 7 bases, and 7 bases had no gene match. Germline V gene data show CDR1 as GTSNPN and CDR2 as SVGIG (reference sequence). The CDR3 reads CALGLAGSANEQFF. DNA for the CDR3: TGTGCCTTGGGACTAGCGGGATCGGCGAATGAGCAGTTCTTC.

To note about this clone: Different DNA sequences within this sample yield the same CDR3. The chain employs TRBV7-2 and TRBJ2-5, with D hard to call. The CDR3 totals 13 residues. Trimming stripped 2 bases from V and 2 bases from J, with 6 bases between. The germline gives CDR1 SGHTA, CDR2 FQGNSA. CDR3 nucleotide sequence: TGTGCCAGCAGCTTAAACAGTCAAGAGACCCAGTACTTC. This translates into CASSLNSQETQYF.

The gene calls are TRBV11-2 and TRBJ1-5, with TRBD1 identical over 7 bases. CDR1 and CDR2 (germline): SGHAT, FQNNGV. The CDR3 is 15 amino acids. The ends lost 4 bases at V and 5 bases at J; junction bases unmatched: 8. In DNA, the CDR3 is TGTGCCAGCAGCTCCCGACAGGGCCTTTATCAGCCCCAGCATTTT. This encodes CASSSRQGLYQPQHF. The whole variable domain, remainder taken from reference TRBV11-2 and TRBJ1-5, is EAGVAQSPRYKIIEKRQSVAFWCNPISGHATLYWYQQILGQGPKLLIQFQNNGVVDDSQLPKDRFSAERLKGVDSTLKIQPAKLEDSAVYLCASSSRQGLYQPQHFGDGTRLSIL.

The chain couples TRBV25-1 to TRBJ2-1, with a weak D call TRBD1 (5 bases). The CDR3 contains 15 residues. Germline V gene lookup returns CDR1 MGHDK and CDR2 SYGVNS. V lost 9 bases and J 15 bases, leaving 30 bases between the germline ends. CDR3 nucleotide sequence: TGTGCCAGGAGACTCAGGGCCATCGGTACTTCCTTCCGGTTCTTC. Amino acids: CARRLRAIGTSFRFF.

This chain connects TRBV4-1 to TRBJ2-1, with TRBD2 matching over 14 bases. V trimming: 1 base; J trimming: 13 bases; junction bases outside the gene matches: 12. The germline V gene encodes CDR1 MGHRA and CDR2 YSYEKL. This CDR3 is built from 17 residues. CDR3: CASSQAGGGLAGAQQFF. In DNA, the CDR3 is TGCGCCAGCAGCCAAGCAGGGGGGGGACTAGCGGGAGCCCAACAGTTCTTC.

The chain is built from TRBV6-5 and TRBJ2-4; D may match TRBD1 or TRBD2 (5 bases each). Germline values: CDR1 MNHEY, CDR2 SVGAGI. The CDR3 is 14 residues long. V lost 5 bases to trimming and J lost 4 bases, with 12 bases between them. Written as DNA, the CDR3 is TGTGCCAGCAGTCCGAGGGGTAGGAAAAACATTCAGTACTTC. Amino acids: CASSPRGRKNIQYF.

CDR3 loop: CATSDVNYNEQFF. In DNA, the CDR3 is TGTGCCACCAGTGATGTCAACTACAATGAGCAGTTCTTC. The chain couples TRBV24-1 to TRBJ2-1, with D uncertain. The V end lost 3 bases, the J end lost 3 bases, and 5 bases lay between the germline ends. Germline CDR1 and CDR2: KGHDR and SFDVKD. The CDR3 is 13 amino acids.

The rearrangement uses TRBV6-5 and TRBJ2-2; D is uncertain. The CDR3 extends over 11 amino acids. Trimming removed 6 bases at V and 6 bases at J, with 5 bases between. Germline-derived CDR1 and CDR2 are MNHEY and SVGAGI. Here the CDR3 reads CASRTSGELFF. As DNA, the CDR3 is TGTGCCAGCAGGACCTCCGGGGAGCTGTTTTTT.